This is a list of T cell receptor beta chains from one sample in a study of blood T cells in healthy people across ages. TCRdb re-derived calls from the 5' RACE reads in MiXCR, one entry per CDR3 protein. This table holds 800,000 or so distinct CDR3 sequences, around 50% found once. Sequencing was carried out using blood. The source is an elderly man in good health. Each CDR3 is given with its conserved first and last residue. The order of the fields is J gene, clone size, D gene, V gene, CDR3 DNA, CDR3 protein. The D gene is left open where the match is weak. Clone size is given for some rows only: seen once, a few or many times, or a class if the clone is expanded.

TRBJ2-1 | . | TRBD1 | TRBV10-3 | TGTGCCATCAGCCAGACAGGGGGATCCAATGAGCAGTTCTTC | CAISQTGGSNEQFF
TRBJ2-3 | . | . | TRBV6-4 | TGTGCCAGCAGTCCCCGGACTTCCGATACGCAGTATTTT | CASSPRTSDTQYF
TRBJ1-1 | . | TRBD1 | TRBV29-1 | TGCAGCGCTGGGACAGGGCGGACCACTGAAGCTTTCTTT | CSAGTGRTTEAFF
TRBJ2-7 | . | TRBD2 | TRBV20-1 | TGCAGTGCTAGCCAGGTCCAGTTCGGGGGGGGAAGCTCCTACAAGCAGTACTTC | CSASQVQFGGGSSYKQYF
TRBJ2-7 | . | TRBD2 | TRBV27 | TGTGCCAGCAGCCCCGCCGGGAGGGTCAACGAGCAGTACTTC | CASSPAGRVNEQYF
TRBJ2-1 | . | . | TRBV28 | TGTGCCAGCACACCCAGGGCCTACAATGAGCAGTCCTTC | CASTPRAYNEQSF
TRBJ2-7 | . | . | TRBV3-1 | TGTGCCGGCAGCCCCCGAGGAGACTACGAGCAGTACTTC | CAGSPRGDYEQYF
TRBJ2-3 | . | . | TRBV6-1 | TGTGCCAGCAGCCGGGGCGGGCTTTTGGGCACAGATACGCAGTATTTT | CASSRGGLLGTDTQYF
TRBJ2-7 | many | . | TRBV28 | TGTGCCAGCAGTACTGAGGGACTCCCCCGAAGAGACGAGCAGTACTTC | CASSTEGLPRRDEQYF
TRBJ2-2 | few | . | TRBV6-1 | TGTGCCAGCCGGGGCCCCCTTGGGACCGGGGAGCTGTTTTTT | CASRGPLGTGELFF
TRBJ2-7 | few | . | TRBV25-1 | TGTGCCAGCAGTCGGGACACCGGACCCTACGAGCAGTACTTC | CASSRDTGPYEQYF
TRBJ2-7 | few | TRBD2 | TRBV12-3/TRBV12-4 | TGTGCCAGCAGTGACACTATTAGCGGGAGCCCTAATGAGCAGTACTTC | CASSDTISGSPNEQYF
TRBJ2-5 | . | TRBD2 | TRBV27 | TGTGCCAGCAGTTTTGGCCCCCCCCCCGGGACTAGTGAGACCCAGTACTTC | CASSFGPPPGTSETQYF
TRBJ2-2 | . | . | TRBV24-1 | TGTGCCACCAGTGATTCTTTGAAACCCGGGGAGCTGTTTTTT | CATSDSLKPGELFF
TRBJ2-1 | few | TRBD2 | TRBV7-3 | TGTGCCAGCAGCTTCGCTAGCGGGAGTACCGATGAGCAGTTCTTC | CASSFASGSTDEQFF
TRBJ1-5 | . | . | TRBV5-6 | TGTGCCAACTCCCCCCAAGGGAACAATCAGCCCCAGCATTTT | CANSPQGNNQPQHF
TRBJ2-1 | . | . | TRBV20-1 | TGCAGTGCTCCCGACGGGTTAAATGAGCAGTTCTTC | CSAPDGLNEQFF
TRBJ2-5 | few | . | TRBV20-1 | TGCAGTGCGGAACTACAAGAGACCCAGTACTTC | CSAELQETQYF
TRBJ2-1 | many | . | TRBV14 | TGTGCCAGCAGCCAACCGGGAGTATCCTACAATGAGCAGTTCTTC | CASSQPGVSYNEQFF
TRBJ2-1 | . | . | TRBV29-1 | TGCAGCGTTGGGGACTTACGATACAATGAGCAGTTCTTC | CSVGDLRYNEQFF
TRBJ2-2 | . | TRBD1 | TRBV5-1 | TGCGCCAGCAGCCCGGACAGGGGATCGGAGCTGTTTTTT | CASSPDRGSELFF
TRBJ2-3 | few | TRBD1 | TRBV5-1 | TGCGCCAGCAGCAGCCAACCGGGACAGACCCCCACAGATACGCAGTATTTT | CASSSQPGQTPTDTQYF
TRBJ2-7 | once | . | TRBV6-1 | TGTGCCAGCACGACAGGGTTGCGGGACTACGAGCAGTACTTC | CASTTGLRDYEQYF
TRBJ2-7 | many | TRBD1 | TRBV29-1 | TGCAGCGTAGTTCTTGGGACAGGGATCTACGAGCAGTACTTC | CSVVLGTGIYEQYF
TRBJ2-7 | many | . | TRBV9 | TGTGCCAGCAGCGCCAGTGGTACGGCGGACTTATACTACGAGCAGTACTTC | CASSASGTADLYYEQYF
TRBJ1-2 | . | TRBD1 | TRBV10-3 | TGTGCCATCAGTGAGTCTAGGGGGGACAGCTATGGCTACACCTTC | CAISESRGDSYGYTF
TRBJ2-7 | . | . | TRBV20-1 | TGCAGTGCTAGGAGGGACCCCTACGAGCAGTACTTC | CSARRDPYEQYF
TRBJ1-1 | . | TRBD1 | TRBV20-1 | TGCAGTGCTAGAGGACAGGGGGCTTCTCACACTGAAGCTTTCTTT | CSARGQGASHTEAFF
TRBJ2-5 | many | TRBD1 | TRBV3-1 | TGTGCCACCGGAGGACAGGGGGCGGATCCTGGGTACGAGACCCAGTACTTC | CATGGQGADPGYETQYF
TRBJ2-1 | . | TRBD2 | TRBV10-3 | TGTGCCATCAGTGAAAACTTCAGGACGGGAGGGGGCAATGAGCAGTTCTTC | CAISENFRTGGGNEQFF
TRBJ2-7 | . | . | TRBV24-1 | TGTGCCACCAGTGACCCAGGACTATCAAAAAGCTCCTACAATGAGCAGTACTTC | CATSDPGLSKSSYNEQYF
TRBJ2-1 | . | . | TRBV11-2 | TGTGCCAGCAGCCGAATAGGCAAGGAGCAGTTCTTC | CASSRIGKEQFF
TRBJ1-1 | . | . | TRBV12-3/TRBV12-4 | TGTGCCAGCCTACAGAGGGGACCCACTGAAGCTTTCTTT | CASLQRGPTEAFF